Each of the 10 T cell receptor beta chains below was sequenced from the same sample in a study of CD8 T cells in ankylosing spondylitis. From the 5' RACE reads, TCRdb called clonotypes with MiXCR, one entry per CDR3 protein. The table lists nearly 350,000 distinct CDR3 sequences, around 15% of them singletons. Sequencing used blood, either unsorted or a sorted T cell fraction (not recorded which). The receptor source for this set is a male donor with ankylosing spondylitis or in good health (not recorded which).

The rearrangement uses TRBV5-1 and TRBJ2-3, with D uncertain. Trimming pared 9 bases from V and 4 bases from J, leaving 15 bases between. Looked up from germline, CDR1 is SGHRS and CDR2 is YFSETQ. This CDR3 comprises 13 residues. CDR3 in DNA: TGCGCCACCGCCTGGGTTCCGGCAGATACGCAGTATTTT. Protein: CATAWVPADTQYF.

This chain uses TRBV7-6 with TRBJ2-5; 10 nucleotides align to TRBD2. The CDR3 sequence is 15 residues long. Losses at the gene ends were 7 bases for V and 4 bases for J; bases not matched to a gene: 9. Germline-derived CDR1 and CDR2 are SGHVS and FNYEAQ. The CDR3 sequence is CASNPSGGRGETQYF. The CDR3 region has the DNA TGTGCCAGCAACCCTAGCGGGGGTAGAGGAGAGACCCAGTACTTC.

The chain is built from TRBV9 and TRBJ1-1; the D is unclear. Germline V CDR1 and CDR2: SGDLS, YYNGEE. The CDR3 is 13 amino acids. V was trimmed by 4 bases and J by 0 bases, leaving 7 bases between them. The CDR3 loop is CASSIQMNTEAFF. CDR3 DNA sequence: TGTGCCAGCAGCATACAGATGAACACTGAAGCTTTCTTT.

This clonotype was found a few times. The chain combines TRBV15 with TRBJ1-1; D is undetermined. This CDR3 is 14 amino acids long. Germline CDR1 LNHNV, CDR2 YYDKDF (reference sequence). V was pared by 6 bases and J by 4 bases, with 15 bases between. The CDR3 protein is CATSYRGRGTEAFF. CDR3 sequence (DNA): TGTGCCACCAGTTACAGAGGTCGGGGCACTGAAGCTTTCTTT.

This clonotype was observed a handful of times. The CDR3 sequence: CSATVYGYTF. Here the CDR3 DNA reads TGCAGTGCTACAGTGTATGGCTACACCTTC. V usage is TRBV20-1 and J usage is TRBJ1-2; D remains unclear. CDR1 and CDR2 from the germline V gene are DFQATT and SNEGSKA (reference sequence). There are 10 residues in the CDR3. Trimming took 4 bases from V and 5 from J, leaving 5 bases between them.

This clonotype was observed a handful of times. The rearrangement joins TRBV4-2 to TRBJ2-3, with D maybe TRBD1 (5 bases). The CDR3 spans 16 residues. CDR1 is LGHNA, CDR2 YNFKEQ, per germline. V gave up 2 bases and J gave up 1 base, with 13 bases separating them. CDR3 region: CASSQRKTERTDTQYF. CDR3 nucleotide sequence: TGTGCCAGCAGCCAAAGGAAGACAGAACGCACAGATACGCAGTATTTT.

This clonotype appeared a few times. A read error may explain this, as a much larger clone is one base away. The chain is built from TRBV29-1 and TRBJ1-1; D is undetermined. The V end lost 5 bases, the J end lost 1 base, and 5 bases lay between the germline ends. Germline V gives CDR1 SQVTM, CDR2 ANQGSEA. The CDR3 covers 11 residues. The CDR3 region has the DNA TGCAGCGTTCGGGAGAACACTGAAGCTTTCTTT. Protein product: CSVRENTEAFF. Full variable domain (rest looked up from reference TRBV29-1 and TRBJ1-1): SAVISQKPSRDICQRGTSLTIQCQVDSQVTMMFWYRQQPGQSLTLIATANQGSEATYESGFVIDKFPISRPNLTFSTLTVSNMSPEDSSIYLCSVRENTEAFFGQGTRLTVV.

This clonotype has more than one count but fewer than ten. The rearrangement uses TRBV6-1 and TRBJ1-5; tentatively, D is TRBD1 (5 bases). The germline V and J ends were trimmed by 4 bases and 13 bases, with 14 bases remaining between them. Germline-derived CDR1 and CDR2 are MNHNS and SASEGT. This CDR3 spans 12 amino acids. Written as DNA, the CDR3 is TGTGCCAGCAGTGGGGACGGGCCCCCTCAGCATTTT. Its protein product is CASSGDGPPQHF.

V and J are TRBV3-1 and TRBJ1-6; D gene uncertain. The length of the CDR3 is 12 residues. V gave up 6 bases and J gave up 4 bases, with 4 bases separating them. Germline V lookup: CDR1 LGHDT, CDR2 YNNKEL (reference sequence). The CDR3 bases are TGTGCCAGCAGGCTTTATAATTCACCCCTCCACTTT. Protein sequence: CASRLYNSPLHF.

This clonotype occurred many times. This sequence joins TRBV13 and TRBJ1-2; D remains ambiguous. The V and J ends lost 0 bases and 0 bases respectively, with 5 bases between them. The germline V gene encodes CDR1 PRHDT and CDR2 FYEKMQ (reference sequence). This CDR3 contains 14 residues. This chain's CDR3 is CASSLGRANYGYTF. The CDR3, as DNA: TGTGCCAGCAGCTTAGGCCGGGCTAACTATGGCTACACCTTC.